Listed here are 15 T cell receptor beta chains from one sample, sequenced in a study of T cell responses to AZD1222 COVID-19 vaccine. Generated by immunoSEQ multiplex PCR, the TCRdb table keeps only in-frame clones and is missing some. The table shows 60,000 to 90,000 clones, with approximately 80% occurring only once. Sample: peripheral blood, taken 28 days after the second dose of the MenACWY control vaccine. All receptors come from an adult who received the MenACWY meningococcal vaccine as a control.

In DNA, the CDR3 is TGCGCCAGCAGCTTGACCGGGACAGGTTACAATGAGCAGTTCTTC. The encoded protein is CASSLTGTGYNEQFF. The rearrangement joins TRBV5-1 to TRBJ2-1, with 8 bases identical to TRBD1. The length of the CDR3 is 15 residues. V was clipped by 1 base and J by 4 bases; unmatched bases: 4. The germline V gene has CDR1 SGHRS and CDR2 YFSETQ.

The V call is TRBV19, the J call TRBJ1-5, with 7 bases lining up with TRBD1. Losses at the gene ends were 8 bases for V and 5 bases for J; bases not matched to a gene: 6. The germline V gene encodes CDR1 LNHDA and CDR2 SQIVND (reference sequence). This CDR3 is 13 amino acids long. The CDR3 reads CASHGGTDQPQHF. CDR3 bases: TGTGCCAGTCATGGAGGGACAGATCAGCCCCAGCATTTT.

This chain connects TRBV7-8 to TRBJ1-2; 9 bases map to TRBD1. The germline V gene has CDR1 SGHVS and CDR2 FQNEAQ. The CDR3 length is 17 residues. V trimming: 0 bases; J trimming: 8 bases; junction bases outside the gene matches: 13. CDR3: CASSLAGPGQGFLGYTF. The CDR3 DNA is TGTGCCAGCAGCTTAGCAGGGCCGGGACAGGGTTTTTTGGGCTACACCTTC.

The J gene is TRBJ2-1, the V gene TRBV4-2; D is ambiguous. The ends were cut back, 1 base at V and 10 bases at J, with 11 bases in the middle. Germline V lookup: CDR1 LGHNA, CDR2 YNFKEQ. This CDR3 has 13 residues. The CDR3 sequence: CASSQVRTAEQFF. The CDR3 region has the DNA TGTGCCAGCAGCCAAGTGCGCACGGCAGAGCAGTTCTTC.

The rearrangement links TRBV28 to TRBJ2-2; 8 bases are shared with TRBD2. Unmatched junction bases numbered 23, after V lost 6 bases and J lost 2 bases. Germline CDR1 and CDR2: MDHEN and SYDVKM. There are 21 residues in the CDR3. CDR3 in amino acids: CASRSPPGRKSTSGNTGELFF. CDR3 nucleotides: TGTGCCAGCAGGTCCCCACCGGGGCGGAAGAGTACTAGCGGCAACACCGGGGAGCTGTTTTTT. The full variable domain, with the rest looked up from reference TRBV28 and TRBJ2-2, is DVKVTQSSRYLVKRTGEKVFLECVQDMDHENMFWYRQDPGLGLRLIYFSYDVKMKEKGDIPEGYSVSREKKERFSLILESASTNQTSMYLCASRSPPGRKSTSGNTGELFFGEGSRLTVL.

V gene TRBV6-5 combines with J gene TRBJ2-1; 7 bases map to TRBD2. This CDR3 is 14 amino acids long. Germline values: CDR1 MNHEY, CDR2 SVGAGI. J was trimmed by 4 bases and V by 8 bases; bases with no gene match: 8. The CDR3 here is CASRLGLRYNEQFF. The CDR3 DNA follows: TGTGCCAGCCGGCTGGGACTAAGGTACAATGAGCAGTTCTTC.

The chain joins TRBV4-2 to TRBJ1-1, with D perhaps matching TRBD1 (6 bases). The CDR3 is 13 amino acids. Per germline, CDR1 LGHNA and CDR2 YNFKEQ. Trimming cost V 3 bases and J 1 base, with 6 bases left between them. The CDR3 DNA reads TGTGCCAGCAGCCAGGACAGGAACACTGAAGCTTTCTTT. Protein sequence: CASSQDRNTEAFF.

The chain carries TRBV6-5 and TRBJ2-6, with D possibly TRBD2 on 5 matching bases. Germline CDR1 reads MNHEY; CDR2 reads SVGAGI. V lost 2 bases, J lost 1 base, and 6 bases lay in between. This CDR3 is 15 amino acids long. The chain's CDR3 is CASSYGGSGANVLTF. The CDR3 bases are TGTGCCAGCAGTTACGGCGGGTCTGGGGCCAACGTCCTGACTTTC.

This chain links TRBV7-2 with TRBJ1-6; 7 bases align to TRBD1. Losses at the gene ends were 8 bases for V and 6 bases for J; bases not matched to a gene: 10. The germline gives CDR1 SGHTA, CDR2 FQGNSA. This CDR3 region has 15 residues. The CDR3 region has the DNA TGTGCCAGCCGATACCGGACAGGAAGTAATTCACCCCTCCACTTT. This gives the protein CASRYRTGSNSPLHF.

This rearrangement joins TRBV13 to TRBJ2-1, with 8 bases aligning to TRBD1. Germline V gene lookup returns CDR1 PRHDT and CDR2 FYEKMQ (reference sequence). The CDR3 runs 15 residues. J gave up 5 bases and V 5 bases, and 8 bases lay outside the gene matches. CDR3 bases: TGTGCCAGCAGCCAGAGACAGGGGCCGGACAATGAGCAGTTCTTC. As protein: CASSQRQGPDNEQFF.

CDR3 in amino acids: CAWSVLGVSTGYTF. CDR3 bases: TGTGCCTGGAGTGTACTCGGGGTCTCGACGGGCTACACCTTC. The chain employs TRBV30 and TRBJ1-2; no clear D gene. Trimming stripped 0 bases from V and 8 bases from J, with 16 bases between. This CDR3 is built from 14 residues. Germline CDR1 is GTSNPN and CDR2 is SVGIG (reference sequence).

This chain connects TRBV30 to TRBJ1-2; D possibly corresponds to TRBD1 (5 bases). This CDR3 has 13 residues. The V end lost 1 base, the J end lost 8 bases, and 14 bases lay between the germline ends. The germline CDR1 and CDR2 sequences are GTSNPN and SVGIG (reference sequence). CDR3: CAWSAGEQYGYTF. In DNA form, the CDR3 reads TGTGCCTGGAGTGCGGGGGAGCAGTACGGCTACACCTTC.

J is TRBJ1-1 and V is TRBV19, with unresolved D. This CDR3 contains 15 residues. Germline V gene lookup returns CDR1 LNHDA and CDR2 SQIVND (reference sequence). With 7 bases removed from V and 2 bases from J, the gap between germline ends came to 17 bases. CDR3 loop: CASTPNPLINTEAFF. CDR3 sequence (DNA): TGTGCCAGTACCCCTAACCCCCTTATTAACACTGAAGCTTTCTTT.

The count of this clone is one. This chain joins TRBV7-8 and TRBJ2-7, with 10 bases aligning to TRBD1. CDR3 size: 15 residues. Germline lookup yields CDR1 SGHVS and CDR2 FQNEAQ. Trimming removed 5 bases from V and 5 bases from J; junction bases left unmatched: 9. As DNA, the CDR3 is TGTGCCAGCAGCCCGTGGGACAGGGGAACGGACGAGCAGTACTTC. Its translation: CASSPWDRGTDEQYF.

V and J are TRBV6-1 and TRBJ1-4, with D possibly TRBD1 on 6 matching bases. Looked up from germline, CDR1 is MNHNS and CDR2 is SASEGT. This CDR3 spans 15 amino acids. With 6 bases removed from V and 0 bases from J, the gap between germline ends came to 11 bases. The CDR3 DNA follows: TGTGCCAGCAGAACCCGGACAGCAACTAATGAAAAACTGTTTTTT. Its translation: CASRTRTATNEKLFF.